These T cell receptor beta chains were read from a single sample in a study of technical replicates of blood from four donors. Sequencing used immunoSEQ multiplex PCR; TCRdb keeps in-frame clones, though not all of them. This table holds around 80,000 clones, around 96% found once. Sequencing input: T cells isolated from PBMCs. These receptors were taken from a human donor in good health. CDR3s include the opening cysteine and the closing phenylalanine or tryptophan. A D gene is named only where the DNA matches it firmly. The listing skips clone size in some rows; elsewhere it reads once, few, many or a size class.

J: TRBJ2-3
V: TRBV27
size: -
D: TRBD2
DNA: TGTGCCAGCAGTTCCCTATTACTAGCGGGAGGGCCGGGGGGGACAGATACGCAGTATTTT
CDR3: CASSSLLLAGGPGGTDTQYF

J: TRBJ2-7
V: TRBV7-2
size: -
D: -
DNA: TGTGCCAGCAGCCCCCTCACTGGCCGGGACGAGCAGTACTTC
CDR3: CASSPLTGRDEQYF

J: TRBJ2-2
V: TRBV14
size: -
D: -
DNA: TGTGCCAGCAGCCAAGGGGGGACATTTACGACCGGGGAGCTGTTTTTT
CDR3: CASSQGGTFTTGELFF

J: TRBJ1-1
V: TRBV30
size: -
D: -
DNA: TGTGCCTGGAGTGGCCAGGCGTACACTGAAGCTTTCTTT
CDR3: CAWSGQAYTEAFF

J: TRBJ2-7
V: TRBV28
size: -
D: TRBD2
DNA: TGTGCCAGCAGTTTTCCCTCGAGCGGGAACTCCTACGAGCAGTACTTC
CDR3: CASSFPSSGNSYEQYF

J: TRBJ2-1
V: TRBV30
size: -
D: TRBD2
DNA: TGTGCCTGGAACGTAGCGGGACGCGAGCAGTTCTTC
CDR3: CAWNVAGREQFF

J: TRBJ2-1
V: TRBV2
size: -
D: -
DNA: TGTGCCAGCAGTCTACTAGGAACCCTTGAGCAGTTCTTC
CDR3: CASSLLGTLEQFF

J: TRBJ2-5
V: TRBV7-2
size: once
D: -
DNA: TGTGCCAGCAGCTTATCCCTTTCAGCGGGCGGAGAAGAGACCCAGTACTTC
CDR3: CASSLSLSAGGEETQYF

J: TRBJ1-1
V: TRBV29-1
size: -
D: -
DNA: TGCAGCGGTGGGAGGGATGGCACTGAAGCTTTCTTT
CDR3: CSGGRDGTEAFF

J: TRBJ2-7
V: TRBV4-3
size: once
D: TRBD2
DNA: TGCGCCAGCAGCCCCGGGACTAGCGGCTCCTACGAGCAGTACTTC
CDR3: CASSPGTSGSYEQYF

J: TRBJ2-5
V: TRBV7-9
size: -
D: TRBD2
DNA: TGTGCCAGCAGCTTAGGGAGCGGGATCGAGACCCAGTACTTC
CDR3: CASSLGSGIETQYF

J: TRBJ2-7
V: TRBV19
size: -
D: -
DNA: TGTGCCAGTAGTACCTTTGACTCCACCTACGAGCAGTACTTC
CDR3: CASSTFDSTYEQYF

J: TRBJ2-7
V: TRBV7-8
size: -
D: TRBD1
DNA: TGTGCCAGCAGCTTTGCCCCGGGACAGGGGCAATACGAGCAGTACTTC
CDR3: CASSFAPGQGQYEQYF

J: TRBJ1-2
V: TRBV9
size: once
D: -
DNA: TGTGCCAGCAGCGCTCAGGGTCCCCCCAACTATGGCTACACCTTC
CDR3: CASSAQGPPNYGYTF

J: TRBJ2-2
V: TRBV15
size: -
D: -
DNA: TGTGCCACCAGCAGTACAGGGTACACCGGGGAGCTGTTTTTT
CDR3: CATSSTGYTGELFF

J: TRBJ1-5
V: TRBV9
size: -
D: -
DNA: TGTGCCAGCAGTGGAGGGGGGGGAGGCAATCAGCCCCAGCATTTT
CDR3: CASSGGGGGNQPQHF

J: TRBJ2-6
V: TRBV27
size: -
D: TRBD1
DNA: TGTGCCAGCAGTTTGTTAGGACAGGGGGTCTCCGGGGCCAACGTCCTGACTTTC
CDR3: CASSLLGQGVSGANVLTF

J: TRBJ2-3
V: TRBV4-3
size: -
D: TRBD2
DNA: TGCGCCAGCAGCCAAGAAGGGGAGGGTATAGCCACAGATACGCAGTATTTT
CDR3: CASSQEGEGIATDTQYF

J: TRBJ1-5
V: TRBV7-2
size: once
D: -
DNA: TGTGCCAGCAGCCCCACCTTAGGGGGTAGCAGCCAGCATTTT
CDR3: CASSPTLGGSSQHF

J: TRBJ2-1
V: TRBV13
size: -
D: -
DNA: TGTGCCAGCAGCCCGACAGGTGGAGTTGCTTACAATGAGCAGTTCTTC
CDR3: CASSPTGGVAYNEQFF

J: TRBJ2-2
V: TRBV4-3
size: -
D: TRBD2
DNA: TGCGCCAGCAGCCATCCTAAGGGGAGCGGGACTAGCACCGGGGAGCTGTTTTTT
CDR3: CASSHPKGSGTSTGELFF

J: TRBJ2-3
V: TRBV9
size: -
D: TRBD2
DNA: TGTGCCAGCAGCCCGAGAGGACTAGCAGTAGATACGCAGTATTTT
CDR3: CASSPRGLAVDTQYF

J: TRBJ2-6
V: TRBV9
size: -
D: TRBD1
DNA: TGTGCCAGCAGCCTCGAAGAGCCGGGACAGGGGCTAGTAGGGGCCAACGTCCTGACTTTC
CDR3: CASSLEEPGQGLVGANVLTF

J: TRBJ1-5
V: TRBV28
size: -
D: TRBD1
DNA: TGTGCCAGCGCGAGGACAGGGTTCAATCAGCCCCAGCATTTT
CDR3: CASARTGFNQPQHF

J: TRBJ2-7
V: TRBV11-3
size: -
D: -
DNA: TGTGCCAGCAGCTTGAGTACAGGGTTCACCTACGAGCAGTACTTC
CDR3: CASSLSTGFTYEQYF

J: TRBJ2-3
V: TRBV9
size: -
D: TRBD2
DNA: TGTGCCAGCAGCGTCACGGCGGGAGGGCCTACAGATACGCAGTATTTT
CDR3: CASSVTAGGPTDTQYF

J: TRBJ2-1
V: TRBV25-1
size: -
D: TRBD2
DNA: TGTGCCAGCAGCGGACTAGCGGGAGGGATATACAATGAGCAGTTCTTC
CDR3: CASSGLAGGIYNEQFF

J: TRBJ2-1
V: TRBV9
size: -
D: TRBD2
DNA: TGTGCCAGCAACCTAGGGGCGGGAGGATACAATGAGCAGTTCTTC
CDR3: CASNLGAGGYNEQFF

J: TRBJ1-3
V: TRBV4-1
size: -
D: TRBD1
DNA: TGCGCCAGCAGCCATCCCGGGACAGGGAGAAACACCATATATTTT
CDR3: CASSHPGTGRNTIYF

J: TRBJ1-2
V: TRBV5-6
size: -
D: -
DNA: TGTGCCAGCAGCCACGACCAGGGGTCGGGCTATGGCTACACCTTC
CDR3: CASSHDQGSGYGYTF

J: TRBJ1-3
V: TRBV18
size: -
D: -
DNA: TGTGCCAGCTCACCAGGCAATCCCCCTGGAAACACCATATATTTT
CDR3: CASSPGNPPGNTIYF

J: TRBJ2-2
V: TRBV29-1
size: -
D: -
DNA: TGCAGCGTTGCAGCAGGGTTTGCCGGGGAGCTGTTTTTT
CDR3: CSVAAGFAGELFF

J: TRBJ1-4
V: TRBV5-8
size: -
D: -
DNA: TGTGCCAGCAGCTTGGGTCAGGCAACTAATGAAAAACTGTTTTTT
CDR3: CASSLGQATNEKLFF

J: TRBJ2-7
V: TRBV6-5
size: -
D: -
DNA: TGTGCCAGCAGTTACTCGACACTAAGGGGCATCTACGAGCAGTACTTC
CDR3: CASSYSTLRGIYEQYF

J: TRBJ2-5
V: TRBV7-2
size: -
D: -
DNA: TGTGCCAGCAGCCCTCGTAGAGGCCAAGAGACCCAGTACTTC
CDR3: CASSPRRGQETQYF

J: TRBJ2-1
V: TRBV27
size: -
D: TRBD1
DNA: TGTGCCAGCAGCAGGGACAGGGGAAATGAGCAGTTCTTC
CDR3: CASSRDRGNEQFF

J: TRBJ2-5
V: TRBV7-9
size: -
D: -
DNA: TGTGCCAGCAGCTTACCCCAGGGGTGGCAAGAGACCCAGTACTTC
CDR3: CASSLPQGWQETQYF

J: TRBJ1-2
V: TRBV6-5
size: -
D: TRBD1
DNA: TGTGCCAGCAGTTCCCCTACAGGGGGCATAAATGGCTACACCTTC
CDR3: CASSSPTGGINGYTF

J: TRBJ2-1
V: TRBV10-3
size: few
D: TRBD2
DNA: TGTGCCATCAGTACGCAGCGGGAGGGTCACTACAATGAGCAGTTCTTC
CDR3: CAISTQREGHYNEQFF

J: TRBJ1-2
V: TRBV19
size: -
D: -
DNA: TGTGCCAGTAGCGACGGGGACTATGGCTACACCTTC
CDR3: CASSDGDYGYTF